This paragraph reports one TCR beta chain. Antigen specificity is unknown. This sample is part of a study of T-cell memory formation after mild COVID-19. Study results and limitations: Day 15 to 85 contracting clones showed balanced CD4/CD8; later expanders leaned CD4+. CD4+ contracting clones were mainly CM and EM; CD8+ ones, EMRA.

TCRdb re-called the 5' RACE reads with MiXCR, one entry per CDR3 protein. Here the sample spans around 340,000 distinct CDR3 sequences, approximately 12% being singletons. Germline V gives CDR1 SGHDT, CDR2 YYEEEE. The CDR3 sequence is 14 residues long. Trimming stripped 5 bases from V and 3 bases from J, with 14 bases between. Sample: PBMCs or a T cell subset sorted from them (not recorded which). The clonotype was recovered from a man younger than 35 who had mild COVID-19 (a few samples of this study predate the infection). Cell type and time point are not known. The chain joins TRBV5-6 to TRBJ1-2; D uncertain. The CDR3 nucleotides read TGTGCCAGCAGAACTACTACAGTAGACTATGGCTACACCTTC. It codes for CASRTTTVDYGYTF.